Below, 26 T cell receptor beta chains from the same sample are listed, as sequenced in a study of control samples from healthy donors and cancer patients. TCRdb's table, derived via immunoSEQ multiplex PCR, lists solely in-frame clones and lacks some. The table records a few hundred thousand clones, roughly 90% of them present only once. Sequenced material: PBMCs. Receptor source: a man aged 40-49 years with head and neck cancer.

The chain is built from TRBV12-3 or TRBV12-4 and TRBJ1-5; the D is unclear. V was trimmed by 5 bases and J by 0 bases, leaving 2 bases between them. This CDR3 has 12 residues. Here the CDR3 reads CASSNSNQPQHF. Written as DNA, the CDR3 is TGTGCCAGCAGTAATAGCAATCAGCCCCAGCATTTT.

This chain joins TRBV14 and TRBJ2-5; D may be TRBD2 (6 bases). Trimming stripped 6 bases from V and 9 bases from J, with 17 bases between. This CDR3 contains 13 residues. The V gene's germline CDR1 is SGHDN and CDR2 FVKESK. CDR3 region: CASRPLSSAAQYF. Here the CDR3 DNA reads TGTGCCAGCAGACCACTCTCTAGCGCGGCCCAGTACTTC.

The chain recombines TRBV7-2 with TRBJ2-3, with 7 nucleotides matching TRBD2. The CDR3 sequence is 15 residues long. Germline V lookup: CDR1 SGHTA, CDR2 FQGNSA. J gave up 6 bases and V 3 bases, and 9 bases lay outside the gene matches. The DNA for the CDR3 is TGTGCCAGCAGCTTTAGCGGGCTCGGCGGGGATACGCAGTATTTT. Translated: CASSFSGLGGDTQYF.

V gene TRBV30 combines with J gene TRBJ1-5; maybe TRBD1 (5 bases). Between the trimmed V and J ends, which lost 5 bases and 7 bases, there was a span of 9 bases. The CDR3 is 11 residues long. CDR1 GTSNPN and CDR2 SVGIG come from the germline V gene (reference sequence). CDR3: CAWGGDQPQHF. Here the CDR3 DNA reads TGTGCCTGGGGGGGGGACCAGCCCCAGCATTTT.

The V and J genes are TRBV10-3 and TRBJ1-1; no reliable D call. The CDR3 has 15 residues. Looked up from germline, CDR1 is ENHRY and CDR2 is SYGVKD. Trimming removed 0 bases at V and 0 bases at J, with 8 bases between. The CDR3: CAISESIVMNTEAFF. DNA for the CDR3: TGTGCCATCAGTGAGTCGATAGTTATGAACACTGAAGCTTTCTTT.

The chain is built from TRBV6-5 and TRBJ2-2; 8 bases fit TRBD2. Looked up from germline, CDR1 is MNHEY and CDR2 is SVGAGI. V shed 7 bases, J shed 5 bases, and the junction held 6 bases outside the gene matches. The CDR3 extends over 14 amino acids. The CDR3 DNA is TGTGCCAGCACCCGGGGGGGCCTTACCGGGGAGCTGTTTTTT. This encodes CASTRGGLTGELFF.

Of note for this clone: Additional DNA sequences in this sample encode the identical CDR3. The chain is built from TRBV5-6 and TRBJ1-1; D gene ambiguous. The CDR3 has 14 residues. Germline CDR1 is SGHDT and CDR2 is YYEEEE. V was trimmed by 0 bases and J by 1 base, leaving 7 bases between them. The CDR3 here is CASSLGVGNTEAFF. In nucleotides, the CDR3 is TGTGCCAGCAGCTTGGGCGTCGGGAACACTGAAGCTTTCTTT.

The V call is TRBV11-2, the J call TRBJ2-1; D possibly corresponds to TRBD2 (6 bases). Trimming took 1 base from V and 8 from J, leaving 12 bases between them. The CDR3 is 14 amino acids. Germline V gene sequence: CDR1 SGHAT, CDR2 FQNNGV. This chain's CDR3 is CASSLALASDEQFF. The CDR3 DNA sequence: TGTGCCAGCAGCTTAGCACTAGCCTCGGATGAGCAGTTCTTC.

There are a few counts of this clone. V is TRBV11-1 and J is TRBJ1-1; D remains unclear. Germline loops: CDR1 SGHAT, CDR2 FQDESV (reference sequence). This CDR3 contains 13 residues. The V end was cut by 8 bases, the J end by 1 base, with 11 bases between. The CDR3 bases are TGTGCCAGCGGGAAGGGCCCGAACACTGAAGCTTTCTTT. Its protein product is CASGKGPNTEAFF.

The CDR3 is CASSAVGPVYGYTF. Written as DNA, the CDR3 is TGTGCCAGCAGTGCTGTTGGACCGGTCTATGGCTACACCTTC. The chain carries TRBV5-5 and TRBJ1-2; D remains unclear. Trimming cost V 5 bases and J 4 bases, with 15 bases left between them. This CDR3 has 14 residues. The V gene's germline CDR1 is SGHKS and CDR2 YYEKEE (reference sequence).

The chain carries TRBV2 and TRBJ2-3; D may be TRBD1 (5 bases). Germline V gives CDR1 SNHLY, CDR2 FYNNEI. Deletions cut 6 bases from V and 2 bases from J, with 18 bases between. CDR3 length: 16 amino acids. CDR3 loop: CASRPHTGPPTDTQYF. CDR3 nucleotides: TGTGCCAGCAGGCCCCACACAGGTCCCCCCACAGATACGCAGTATTTT.

V gene TRBV2 combines with J gene TRBJ1-3; D is possibly TRBD1 (6 bases). This CDR3 spans 14 amino acids. V lost 6 bases to trimming and J lost 0 bases, with 9 bases between them. The germline gives CDR1 SNHLY, CDR2 FYNNEI. The CDR3 nucleotides are TGTGCCAGCAGGGGGGACATCTCTGGAAACACCATATATTTT. It codes for CASRGDISGNTIYF.

J is TRBJ1-2 and V is TRBV27; the D gene is possibly TRBD1 (5 bases). The CDR3 spans 14 residues. V gave up 1 base and J gave up 3 bases, with 9 bases separating them. The germline CDR1 and CDR2 sequences are MNHEY and SMNVEV (reference sequence). The CDR3 nucleotides read TGTGCCAGCAGTTTATTGAGGGGAGACTATGGCTACACCTTC. Residues: CASSLLRGDYGYTF.

The chain couples TRBV29-1 to TRBJ2-3; 14 bases are shared with TRBD2. The V segment lost 6 bases and the J segment 4 bases; nucleotides outside the gene matches: 9. Germline CDR1 and CDR2: SQVTM and ANQGSEA. This CDR3 contains 16 residues. CDR3: CSVSGLAGGQADTQYF. In DNA form, the CDR3 reads TGCAGCGTCTCAGGACTAGCGGGGGGCCAAGCAGATACGCAGTATTTT.

This clone was seen once. The chain links TRBV28 to TRBJ2-2, with D maybe TRBD1 (6 bases). CDR1 MDHEN and CDR2 SYDVKM come from the germline V gene. CDR3 length: 20 residues. Trimming removed 5 bases from V and 3 bases from J, with 28 bases in between. This CDR3 reads CASSRPHRVADPSYTGELFF. CDR3 nucleotide sequence: TGTGCCAGCAGTCGCCCCCACAGGGTCGCTGATCCCTCCTACACCGGGGAGCTGTTTTTT.

The chain uses TRBV19 and TRBJ1-1; D possibly corresponds to TRBD1 (6 bases). CDR1 LNHDA and CDR2 SQIVND come from the germline V gene (reference sequence). The CDR3 covers 13 residues. V was trimmed by 8 bases and J by 1 base, leaving 11 bases between them. CDR3 sequence: CASAGTPNTEAFF. For the CDR3, the DNA is TGTGCCAGTGCCGGGACACCGAACACTGAAGCTTTCTTT. Variable domain in full (rest from reference TRBV19 and TRBJ1-1): DGGITQSPKYLFRKEGQNVTLSCEQNLNHDAMYWYRQDPGQGLRLIYYSQIVNDFQKGDIAEGYSVSREKKESFPLTVTSAQKNPTAFYLCASAGTPNTEAFFGQGTRLTVV.

The rearrangement joins TRBV7-2 to TRBJ1-3; D is undetermined. Germline V CDR1 and CDR2: SGHTA, FQGNSA. V gave up 3 bases and J gave up 0 bases, with 6 bases separating them. CDR3 length: 14 residues. CDR3: CASSLHRSGNTIYF. The CDR3 coding sequence is TGTGCCAGCAGCTTGCATCGCTCTGGAAACACCATATATTTT.

The rearrangement joins TRBV5-1 to TRBJ1-2, with D unresolved. The CDR3 length is 16 residues. The germline gives CDR1 SGHRS, CDR2 YFSETQ. V dropped 0 bases and J dropped 0 bases, with 12 bases sitting between them. The CDR3 reads CASSLGLGSANYGYTF. DNA for the CDR3: TGCGCCAGCAGCTTGGGTTTGGGTTCAGCTAACTATGGCTACACCTTC.

The CDR3 reads CASSVLATAVNTEAFF. CDR3 bases: TGTGCCAGCAGCGTATTAGCGACAGCCGTGAACACTGAAGCTTTCTTT. The chain employs TRBV9 and TRBJ1-1; tentatively, D is TRBD1 (5 bases). Trimming shortened V by 1 base and J by 0 bases, and 13 bases separated the two germline ends. Germline CDR1 and CDR2: SGDLS and YYNGEE. The CDR3 contains 16 residues.

This chain connects TRBV20-1 to TRBJ2-1; D is perhaps TRBD2 (5 bases). CDR1 DFQATT and CDR2 SNEGSKA come from the germline V gene (reference sequence). This CDR3 is 11 amino acids long. The CDR3: CRASGNNEQFF. For the CDR3, the DNA is TGCAGGGCCTCCGGGAACAATGAGCAGTTCTTC.

J is TRBJ1-1 and V is TRBV28, with TRBD1 identical over 8 bases. V shed 6 bases, J shed 4 bases, and the junction held 1 base outside the gene matches. Germline assignment: CDR1 MDHEN and CDR2 SYDVKM. This CDR3 is built from 12 residues. Written as DNA, the CDR3 is TGTGCCAGCAGACAGGGGGGCACTGAAGCTTTCTTT. It translates to CASRQGGTEAFF.

This clone appeared once. Other nucleotide sequences in the sample specify the same CDR3. The V call is TRBV18, the J call TRBJ1-3; D gene uncertain. The CDR3 spans 14 residues. V was clipped by 3 bases and J by 0 bases, with 6 bases between them. Germline V CDR1 and CDR2: KGHSH, LQKENI. CDR3 sequence: CASSPDLSGNTIYF. The CDR3 region has the DNA TGTGCCAGCTCACCGGATCTCTCTGGAAACACCATATATTTT.

The J gene is TRBJ1-5, the V gene TRBV28; D gene ambiguous. Germline loops: CDR1 MDHEN, CDR2 SYDVKM. V lost 6 bases, J lost 0 bases, and 9 bases lay in between. The CDR3 is 14 amino acids. In nucleotides, the CDR3 is TGTGCCAGCAGCAAGGGATATAGCAATCAGCCCCAGCATTTT. It specifies CASSKGYSNQPQHF.

The chain joins TRBV4-2 to TRBJ2-7; 7 bases are shared with TRBD2. Germline V gives CDR1 LGHNA, CDR2 YNFKEQ. The CDR3 is 15 amino acids. V lost 4 bases and J lost 6; bases outside the gene matches: 12. CDR3: CASSPRSGATFEQYF. CDR3 coding DNA: TGTGCCAGCAGCCCCCGAAGCGGGGCGACCTTCGAGCAGTACTTC.

The V call is TRBV5-4, the J call TRBJ2-7, with TRBD1 matching 9 bases. Per the germline V gene, CDR1 is SGHNT and CDR2 is YYREEE (reference sequence). The CDR3 sequence is 15 residues long. Trimming at V came to 1 base and at J to 0 bases, leaving 2 bases not matched to a gene. The CDR3 DNA follows: TGTGCCAGCAGCTTGCCGGACAGGGGCTCCTACGAGCAGTACTTC. Translation gives CASSLPDRGSYEQYF.

The chain combines TRBV20-1 with TRBJ1-1; 9 positions agree with TRBD1. Looked up from germline, CDR1 is DFQATT and CDR2 is SNEGSKA (reference sequence). After removal of 3 bases from V and 10 bases from J, the junction contained 3 bases not matched to a gene. CDR3 length: 11 residues. The CDR3 region is CSASMTGGAFF. CDR3 nucleotide sequence: TGCAGTGCTAGTATGACAGGGGGAGCTTTCTTT.